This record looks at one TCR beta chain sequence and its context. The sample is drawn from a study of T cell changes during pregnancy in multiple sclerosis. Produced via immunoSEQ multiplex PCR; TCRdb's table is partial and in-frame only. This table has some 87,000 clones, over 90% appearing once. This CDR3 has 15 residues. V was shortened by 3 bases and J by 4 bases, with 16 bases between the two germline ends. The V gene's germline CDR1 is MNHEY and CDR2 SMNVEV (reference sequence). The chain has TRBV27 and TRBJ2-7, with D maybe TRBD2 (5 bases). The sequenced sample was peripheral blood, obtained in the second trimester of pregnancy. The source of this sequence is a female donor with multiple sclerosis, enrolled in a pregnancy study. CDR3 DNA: TGTGCCAGCAGTTTGGCGGACTCCTCCGTTTACGAGCAGTACTTC. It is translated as CASSLADSSVYEQYF.